These 29 T cell receptor beta chains were sequenced from one sample in a study of shared clonotypes between healthy human individuals. Profiled with immunoSEQ multiplex PCR; TCRdb holds only in-frame clones, not every one. This table has millions of clones, 93% appearing once. Naive-designated CD8 cells lacked CD45RO, were positively enriched for CCR7, and omitted terminally differentiated effector memory CD45RA+ cells. The sequenced sample was naive CD8+ T cells from PBMCs. These receptors all stem from a man younger than 30 in good health. Some clones in this sample may be carry-over from other donors' samples.

The J gene is TRBJ1-1, the V gene TRBV6-1; a possible D gene is TRBD1 (5 bases). V was trimmed by 7 bases and J by 2 bases, leaving 11 bases between them. Germline assignment: CDR1 MNHNS and CDR2 SASEGT. The CDR3 extends over 13 amino acids. In DNA, the CDR3 is TGTGCCAGCACCAGGACACCTAACACTGAAGCTTTCTTT. Protein sequence: CASTRTPNTEAFF.

This sequence joins TRBV28 and TRBJ2-2, with 11 bases that match TRBD2. Losses at the gene ends were 7 bases for V and 7 bases for J; bases not matched to a gene: 11. The CDR3 loop spans 16 amino acids. Germline lookup yields CDR1 MDHEN and CDR2 SYDVKM. Here the CDR3 DNA reads TGTGCCAGCAACCCTATACTAGCGGGAGCGGGCGGGGAGCTGTTTTTT. Protein product: CASNPILAGAGGELFF.

With regard to this clone: The same CDR3 is also encoded by other DNA sequences in this sample. The rearrangement joins TRBV7-9 to TRBJ2-2; D remains unclear. The V gene's germline CDR1 is SEHNR and CDR2 FQNEAQ (reference sequence). Trimming took off 1 base at V and 2 bases at J, with 5 bases between the two ends. The CDR3 extends over 14 amino acids. CDR3 region: CASSLVVNTGELFF. In nucleotides, the CDR3 is TGTGCCAGCAGCTTAGTCGTAAACACCGGGGAGCTGTTTTTT. The variable domain in full, with the rest retrieved from reference TRBV7-9 and TRBJ2-2, is DTGVSQNPRHKITKRGQNVTFRCDPISEHNRLYWYRQTLGQGPEFLTYFQNEAQLEKSRLLSDRFSAERPKGSFSTLEIQRTEQGDSAMYLCASSLVVNTGELFFGEGSRLTVL.

This chain joins TRBV5-6 and TRBJ2-1; 8 bases fit TRBD2. Germline assignment: CDR1 SGHDT and CDR2 YYEEEE. With V trimmed by 4 bases and J by 0 bases, 9 bases remained unmatched. The CDR3 is 17 amino acids. CDR3 nucleotides: TGTGCCAGCAGCCCCGTCTCCAGCGGGAGCTCCTACAATGAGCAGTTCTTC. It is translated as CASSPVSSGSSYNEQFF. The full variable domain, rest sourced from reference TRBV5-6 and TRBJ2-1, is DAGVTQSPTHLIKTRGQQVTLRCSPKSGHDTVSWYQQALGQGPQFIFQYYEEEERQRGNFPDRFSGHQFPNYSSELNVNALLLGDSALYLCASSPVSSGSSYNEQFFGPGTRLTVL.

The CDR3 DNA is TGCGCCAGCAGCCAAGTGCCGGCCGCGGATGAGCAGTACTTC. The encoded protein is CASSQVPAADEQYF. The rearrangement uses TRBV4-1 and TRBJ2-7; no clear D. V lost 1 base to trimming and J lost 7 bases, with 14 bases between them. The CDR3 consists of 14 residues. Per germline, CDR1 MGHRA and CDR2 YSYEKL.

This chain uses TRBV27 with TRBJ1-5, with TRBD1 as a possible D gene (6 bases). Germline CDR1 is MNHEY and CDR2 is SMNVEV (reference sequence). This CDR3 comprises 14 residues. V was shortened by 1 base and J by 6 bases, with 10 bases between the two germline ends. The CDR3 sequence: CASSLFGGAQPQHF. The CDR3 DNA reads as TGTGCCAGCAGTTTATTTGGGGGGGCTCAGCCCCAGCATTTT.

In DNA, the CDR3 is TGTGCCAGTAGTCCCCGAGTGGGCCTATCCTACGAGCAGTACTTC. Amino acid sequence: CASSPRVGLSYEQYF. The genes are TRBV19 and TRBJ2-7; D gene unclear. Trimming took 5 bases from V and 1 from J, leaving 15 bases between them. Germline CDR1 and CDR2: LNHDA and SQIVND (reference sequence). The CDR3 totals 15 residues.

The rearrangement joins TRBV6-5 to TRBJ2-7; D possibly uses TRBD1 or TRBD2 (5 bases each). V shed 2 bases and J shed 4 bases, with 12 bases lying between them. CDR3 length: 14 residues. Germline-derived CDR1 and CDR2 are MNHEY and SVGAGI. CDR3 in DNA: TGTGCCAGCAGTTACGAGGGGAGCGTGTACGAGCAGTACTTC. It encodes CASSYEGSVYEQYF.

This clone was seen just once. V and J are TRBV7-8 and TRBJ1-5, with D possibly TRBD1 on 5 matching bases. The germline V gene encodes CDR1 SGHVS and CDR2 FQNEAQ. There are 17 residues in the CDR3. Deletions cut 0 bases from V and 5 bases from J, with 17 bases between. CDR3 in DNA: TGTGCCAGCAGCTTAGCCTTAGGTGGGGGTGAGGATCAGCCCCAGCATTTT. This codes for CASSLALGGGEDQPQHF.

This chain uses TRBV5-6 with TRBJ2-3; maybe TRBD1 (6 bases). Germline lookup yields CDR1 SGHDT and CDR2 YYEEEE. V dropped 4 bases and J dropped 2 bases, with 17 bases sitting between them. The CDR3 is 16 residues long. CDR3 in amino acids: CASSDNRVEVTDTQYF. The CDR3 DNA follows: TGTGCCAGCAGCGACAACAGGGTGGAGGTCACAGATACGCAGTATTTT.

The chain carries TRBV15 and TRBJ2-5, with unresolved D. CDR1 LNHNV and CDR2 YYDKDF come from the germline V gene (reference sequence). V gave up 0 bases and J gave up 5 bases, with 10 bases separating them. This CDR3 has 14 amino acids. CDR3 bases: TGTGCCACCAGCAGAGATCGAAGGCCGGAGACCCAGTACTTC. Translating it yields CATSRDRRPETQYF.

A note on this clone: Other DNA variants within this sample encode the same CDR3. V is TRBV27 and J is TRBJ1-5; D ambiguous. This CDR3 region has 12 residues. The V and J ends lost 8 bases and 4 bases respectively, with 9 bases between them. The germline V gene has CDR1 MNHEY and CDR2 SMNVEV (reference sequence). DNA of the CDR3: TGTGCCAGCTCCACGGGTAATCAGCCCCAGCATTTT. This sequence encodes CASSTGNQPQHF.

As concerns this clone: Within the sample, other DNA sequences also encode this same CDR3. V and J are TRBV6-6 and TRBJ2-7; the D is unclear. Germline-derived CDR1 and CDR2 are MNHNY and SVGAGI (reference sequence). The CDR3 loop spans 13 amino acids. V gave up 0 bases and J gave up 3 bases, with 6 bases separating them. This CDR3 reads CASSYSTGYEQYF. The CDR3 DNA is TGTGCCAGCAGTTACTCGACTGGCTACGAGCAGTACTTC.

The chain recombines TRBV6-4 with TRBJ2-2; D remains unclear. Germline V CDR1 and CDR2: MRHNA, SNTAGT. V lost 8 bases and J 4 bases, leaving 11 bases between the germline ends. The CDR3 spans 13 residues. This chain's CDR3 is CASSNAGTGELFF. The CDR3 DNA is TGTGCCAGCTCGAACGCAGGCACCGGGGAGCTGTTTTTT.

This clone appeared once. V and J are TRBV6-5 and TRBJ1-5; the D gene is possibly TRBD1 (5 bases). Germline CDR1 is MNHEY and CDR2 is SVGAGI. The ends were cut back, 2 bases at V and 3 bases at J, with 8 bases in the middle. This CDR3 region has 14 residues. The CDR3, as DNA: TGTGCCAGCAGTTACAGGGGAGTCAATCAGCCCCAGCATTTT. Translated, it gives CASSYRGVNQPQHF.

This chain links TRBV28 with TRBJ1-5; D not resolved. The CDR3 is made up of 14 amino acids. The V end was cut by 3 bases, the J end by 0 bases, with 6 bases between. Germline V gene data show CDR1 as MDHEN and CDR2 as SYDVKM. The chain's CDR3 is CASSLKYSNQPQHF. Here the CDR3 DNA reads TGTGCCAGCAGTTTGAAATATAGCAATCAGCCCCAGCATTTT.

This clone was counted once. CDR3 DNA: TGTGCCAGCCGACAGGGGAGCACTGAAGCTTTCTTT. This translates into CASRQGSTEAFF. This chain joins TRBV6-5 and TRBJ1-1, with 8 bases aligning to TRBD1. V lost 8 bases and J lost 4; bases outside the gene matches: 3. This CDR3 is built from 12 residues. Germline assignment: CDR1 MNHEY and CDR2 SVGAGI.

For the CDR3, the DNA is TGTGCCATCAAGGGGGCAGGGGACACCGGGGAGCTGTTTTTT. Translated, it gives CAIKGAGDTGELFF. The chain employs TRBV10-3 and TRBJ2-2; 7 nucleotides line up with TRBD1. Germline lookup yields CDR1 ENHRY and CDR2 SYGVKD. V shed 7 bases and J 3 bases; nucleotides not matched to a gene: 5. There are 14 residues in the CDR3.

The rearrangement joins TRBV11-3 to TRBJ2-5; no reliable D call. This CDR3 comprises 13 residues. Germline V lookup: CDR1 SGHNT, CDR2 YENEEA. V lost 0 bases and J lost 5, with 7 bases in between. CDR3 in amino acids: CASSLDMGETQYF. The CDR3 DNA sequence: TGTGCCAGCAGCTTAGATATGGGGGAGACCCAGTACTTC.

The gene calls are TRBV10-3 and TRBJ2-7; D is perhaps TRBD1 or TRBD2 (5 bases each). Germline values: CDR1 ENHRY, CDR2 SYGVKD. Trimming took 11 bases from V and 6 from J, leaving 14 bases between them. The length of the CDR3 is 11 residues. The CDR3 region is CAARDGREQYF. CDR3 in DNA: TGTGCCGCCCGGGACGGCCGCGAGCAGTACTTC.

The CDR3 loop is CACSPGGREQPQHF. CDR3 DNA sequence: TGTGCCTGCTCCCCGGGAGGCAGGGAGCAGCCCCAGCATTTT. The V and J genes are TRBV30 and TRBJ1-5; D perhaps matches TRBD1 (5 bases). The CDR3 length is 14 residues. The ends were cut back, 6 bases at V and 7 bases at J, with 19 bases in the middle. CDR1 GTSNPN and CDR2 SVGIG come from the germline V gene (reference sequence).

This clone was detected only once. The chain couples TRBV19 to TRBJ2-1; 8 bases match TRBD2. This CDR3 has 11 residues. The V segment lost 5 bases and the J segment 15 bases; nucleotides outside the gene matches: 6. In germline, CDR1 is LNHDA, CDR2 SQIVND (reference sequence). DNA of the CDR3: TGTGCCAGTAGTTCGGGACTAGAGAGGTTCTTC. It translates to CASSSGLERFF.

V usage is TRBV27 and J usage is TRBJ2-1, with D tentatively TRBD1 or TRBD2 (5 bases each). The CDR3 runs to 15 residues. V shed 7 bases and J shed 10 bases, with 23 bases lying between them. CDR1 and CDR2 (germline): MNHEY, SMNVEV (reference sequence). CDR3 sequence reads: CASMGEAARVGEQFF. The CDR3 DNA reads TGTGCCAGCATGGGGGAAGCAGCCCGGGTAGGGGAGCAGTTCTTC.

The gene calls are TRBV18 and TRBJ2-1, with D tentatively TRBD2 (5 bases). The V gene lost 3 bases and the J gene lost 7 bases, with 13 bases spanning the gap. Germline-derived CDR1 and CDR2 are KGHSH and LQKENI. The CDR3 extends over 14 amino acids. The CDR3 sequence: CASSPNRGGNEQFF. Here the CDR3 DNA reads TGTGCCAGCTCACCTAACCGGGGTGGAAATGAGCAGTTCTTC. The full variable domain, completed using reference TRBV18 and TRBJ2-1, is NAGVMQNPRHLVRRRGQEARLRCSPMKGHSHVYWYRQLPEEGLKFMVYLQKENIIDESGMPKERFSAEFPKEGPSILRIQQVVRGDSAAYFCASSPNRGGNEQFFGPGTRLTVL.

This clone showed up just a few times. V and J are TRBV30 and TRBJ1-1, with D possibly being TRBD1 (5 bases). Germline CDR1 reads GTSNPN; CDR2 reads SVGIG (reference sequence). The length of the CDR3 is 14 residues. V dropped 0 bases and J dropped 0 bases, with 8 bases sitting between them. CDR3 nucleotide sequence: TGTGCCTGGAGTGTAACAGGCATGAACACTGAAGCTTTCTTT. This encodes CAWSVTGMNTEAFF.

The chain recombines TRBV7-9 with TRBJ1-1, with D possibly TRBD1 on 6 matching bases. The germline CDR1 and CDR2 sequences are SEHNR and FQNEAQ (reference sequence). The CDR3 totals 15 residues. Trimming shortened V by 5 bases and J by 1 base, and 14 bases separated the two germline ends. The chain's CDR3 is CASSRTGTPNTEAFF. The CDR3 nucleotides read TGTGCCAGCAGCCGTACCGGGACACCGAACACTGAAGCTTTCTTT.

J is TRBJ1-4 and V is TRBV2; TRBD1 matches at 10 bases. Germline lookup yields CDR1 SNHLY and CDR2 FYNNEI. The CDR3 extends over 17 amino acids. V shed 6 bases and J 7 bases; nucleotides not matched to a gene: 14. The CDR3 reads CASRTGTGDSGPEKLFF. DNA of the CDR3: TGTGCCAGCAGGACCGGGACAGGGGACTCGGGGCCTGAAAAACTGTTTTTT.

The V call is TRBV11-2, the J call TRBJ2-7, with D tentatively TRBD1 (5 bases). V gave up 5 bases and J gave up 4 bases, with 12 bases separating them. CDR3 length: 13 amino acids. Germline assignment: CDR1 SGHAT and CDR2 FQNNGV. The CDR3 DNA sequence: TGTGCCAGCAGCGACCGACAGATTTACGAGCAGTACTTC. This translates into CASSDRQIYEQYF.

Points on this clone: This specimen includes other DNA sequences encoding the same CDR3. The V call is TRBV11-2, the J call TRBJ2-1; 13 nucleotides align to TRBD2. The germline gives CDR1 SGHAT, CDR2 FQNNGV. CDR3 length: 16 residues. The ends lost 5 bases at V and 4 bases at J; junction bases unmatched: 5. The CDR3 nucleotides read TGTGCCAGCAGCCTGGGACTAGCGGGAACTTACAATGAGCAGTTCTTC. Its translation: CASSLGLAGTYNEQFF.